This T cell receptor beta chain was recorded in a study of T cell changes during pregnancy in multiple sclerosis. There are 15 residues in the CDR3. Germline lookup yields CDR1 LGHNA and CDR2 YSLEER. V shed 2 bases and J shed 2 bases, with 12 bases lying between them. Produced via immunoSEQ multiplex PCR; TCRdb's table is partial and in-frame only. The sample lists tens of thousands of clones, about nine tenths occurring once. The sequenced sample was peripheral blood, obtained in the second trimester of pregnancy. This clonotype originated in a female donor with multiple sclerosis, enrolled in a pregnancy study. This chain connects TRBV4-3 to TRBJ1-1, with D perhaps matching TRBD1 (6 bases). CDR3 coding DNA: TGCGCCAGCAGCCAACCCGGGACACATAACACTGAAGCTTTCTTT. Residues: CASSQPGTHNTEAFF.